This entry lists 5 T cell receptor beta chains sequenced from one sample in a study of PD-1 blockade in classical Hodgkin lymphoma. All patients experienced relapse after autologous stem cell transplantation, and brentuximab vedotin exposure was variable. Here immunoSEQ multiplex PCR was the method, and the copy in TCRdb shows in-frame clones only, minus some. The table has roughly 140,000 clones, approximately 80% seen once. Sequenced here: peripheral blood mononuclear cells (PBMCs), sampled before the second cycle of nivolumab. The origin of the receptors is a human donor with classical Hodgkin lymphoma.

The chain joins TRBV6-6 to TRBJ1-4; 8 positions match TRBD1. In germline, CDR1 is MNHNY, CDR2 SVGAGI (reference sequence). The CDR3 is 15 amino acids. J lost 4 bases, V lost 2 bases, and 3 bases had no gene match. The CDR3 DNA is TGTGCCAGCAGTTACCGCGGACAGGGTAATGAAAAACTGTTTTTT. It encodes CASSYRGQGNEKLFF.

The CDR3 DNA is TGTGCCAGCAGTTCTTCCGAGTGGAGGCGGGAGACCCAGTACTTC. As protein: CASSSSEWRRETQYF. V usage is TRBV28 and J usage is TRBJ2-5, with D possibly matching TRBD2 (5 bases). There are 15 residues in the CDR3. The germline V gene has CDR1 MDHEN and CDR2 SYDVKM. With 4 bases removed from V and 5 bases from J, the gap between germline ends came to 17 bases.

The chain combines TRBV5-1 with TRBJ1-3; D is uncertain. CDR3 length: 16 residues. Looked up from germline, CDR1 is SGHRS and CDR2 is YFSETQ. V was pared by 0 bases and J by 1 base, with 11 bases between. The CDR3 region has the DNA TGCGCCAGCAGCTTGGCGTCTCAGGTTTCTGGAAACACCATATATTTT. Its protein is CASSLASQVSGNTIYF.

This chain joins TRBV5-8 and TRBJ1-3; D is ambiguous. The CDR3 contains 13 residues. V was cut by 0 bases and J by 1 base, with 2 bases left in between. The germline V gene has CDR1 SGHTS and CDR2 YDEGEE. The CDR3 DNA follows: TGTGCCAGCAGCTTGGAATCTGGAAACACCATATATTTT. As protein: CASSLESGNTIYF.

This clone was detected only a few times. The genes are TRBV9 and TRBJ1-2; D is uncertain. This CDR3 spans 13 amino acids. Germline V gene data show CDR1 as SGDLS and CDR2 as YYNGEE. Trimming shortened V by 0 bases and J by 2 bases, and 5 bases separated the two germline ends. This chain's CDR3 is CASSVDWNYGYTF. The DNA of the CDR3 is TGTGCCAGCAGCGTAGATTGGAACTATGGCTACACCTTC. Full variable domain (outside the CDR3, taken from reference TRBV9 and TRBJ1-2): DSGVTQTPKHLITATGQRVTLRCSPRSGDLSVYWYQQSLDQGLQFLIQYYNGEERAKGNILERFSAQQFPDLHSELNLSSLELGDSALYFCASSVDWNYGYTFGSGTRLTVV.